The TCR beta chain under discussion was sequenced for a study of CD8 T cells in ankylosing spondylitis. This clonotype was picked up many times. As yet, its antigen is unknown. Study outcomes and limitations: A TCR beta motif of roughly eight highly homologous variants appeared characteristic of ankylosing spondylitis blood. With a CD8+ phenotype, disease-linked clones were relatively rare in peripheral blood.

CDR3 length equals 15 residues. The germline gives CDR1 MNHEY, CDR2 SVGEGT. V dropped 0 bases and J dropped 3 bases, with 12 bases sitting between them. For TCR beta, libraries came from quantitative 5'-RACE with molecular barcodes. TCRdb re-called the 5' RACE reads through MiXCR, storing one row per CDR3 protein. The sample has fewer than 550,000 distinct CDR3 sequences, approximately 5.3% seen once. V is TRBV6-2 or TRBV6-3 and J is TRBJ2-7; TRBD1 or TRBD2 may be the D gene (6 bases each). The clonotype was recovered from a male donor with ankylosing spondylitis. Sample: blood, either unsorted or a sorted T cell fraction (not recorded which). CDR3 in amino acids: CASSYSRDIHYEQYF. CDR3 in DNA: TGTGCCAGCAGTTACTCGCGGGACATCCACTACGAGCAGTACTTC.